This T cell receptor beta chain was profiled in a study of blood T cell repertoires in COVID-19. Study in general: Material from acute and convalescent COVID-19 was sourced from the United States, Italy and Spain. In each case, the material was cDNA or gDNA derived from T cells, B-cell-depleted T cells, or PBMCs.

Clones were sequenced by immunoSEQ multiplex PCR, and TCRdb holds only the in-frame ones, with some missing. Here the sample spans about 400,000 clones, approximately 89% being singletons. Trimming pared 0 bases from V and 0 bases from J, leaving 11 bases between. Germline V gives CDR1 GTSNPN, CDR2 SVGIG (reference sequence). This CDR3 is 15 amino acids long. The chain is built from TRBV30 and TRBJ1-2, with D possibly being TRBD1 (5 bases). The source material was PBMCs or T cells enriched from blood (not recorded which). The clonotype comes from a woman in her thirties who had recovered from COVID-19. As DNA, the CDR3 is TGTGCCTGGAGTGTACCTCCGACAGCTAACTATGGCTACACCTTC. Residues: CAWSVPPTANYGYTF. Full variable domain (rest looked up from reference TRBV30 and TRBJ1-2): SQTIHQWPATLVQPVGSPLSLECTVEGTSNPNLYWYRQAAGRGLQLLFYSVGIGQISSEVPQNLSASRPQDRQFILSSKKLLLSDSGFYLCAWSVPPTANYGYTFGSGTRLTVV.